Listed below are T cell receptor beta chains from one sample, sequenced in a study of blood T cell repertoires in COVID-19. Sequenced by immunoSEQ multiplex PCR; TCRdb stores in-frame clones only, minus some. Of about 210,000 clones in the sample, 70% to 85% were seen once. The sample consisted of peripheral blood. Source of these receptors: an elderly woman with COVID-19, enrolled during active disease. Both conserved end residues are part of each CDR3. A D gene is named only where the DNA matches it firmly. Size is omitted from some rows. Given values are once, few, many or a class for expanded clones.

v_call	d_call	clone_size	j_call	cdr3_aa	cdr3_nt
TRBV7-9	TRBD1	-	TRBJ1-6	CASSLDRGNSPLHF	TGTGCCAGCAGCCTGGACAGGGGGAATTCACCCCTCCACTTT
TRBV29-1	-	-	TRBJ1-1	CSVDGLEGAFF	TGCAGCGTTGATGGACTAGAGGGAGCTTTCTTT
TRBV2	-	-	TRBJ1-5	CASNKGAGDQPQHF	TGTGCCAGCAACAAAGGGGCAGGGGATCAGCCCCAGCATTTT
TRBV5-4	TRBD2	-	TRBJ2-3	CASSQGGLAGLGDTQYF	TGTGCCAGCAGCCAAGGGGGACTAGCGGGCCTGGGGGATACGCAGTATTTT
TRBV19	-	-	TRBJ1-2	CASSISREAYTF	TGTGCCAGTAGTATAAGCAGGGAAGCCTACACCTTC
TRBV5-4	TRBD2	-	TRBJ2-7	CASSGGGRYEQYF	TGTGCCAGCAGCGGGGGGGGGAGGTACGAGCAGTACTTC
TRBV15	TRBD1	-	TRBJ2-1	CATSRPGQGNEQFF	TGTGCCACCAGCAGACCGGGACAGGGGAATGAGCAGTTCTTC
TRBV3-1/TRBV3-2	-	-	TRBJ1-5	CASSQGLLIGGNQPQHF	TGTGCCAGCAGCCAAGGGCTCCTTATCGGGGGCAATCAGCCCCAGCATTTT
TRBV11-2	TRBD2	-	TRBJ2-3	CASSLDLVAGEGDTQYF	TGTGCCAGCAGCTTAGACCTTGTAGCGGGAGAGGGTGATACGCAGTATTTT
TRBV28	TRBD1	-	TRBJ1-2	CASRGQGRVKTYGYTF	TGTGCCAGCAGAGGACAGGGTAGGGTAAAGACCTATGGCTACACCTTC
TRBV28	-	-	TRBJ1-2	CAWGGVNYGYTF	TGTGCCTGGGGGGGGGTTAACTATGGCTACACCTTC
TRBV19	-	-	TRBJ1-2	CASSIWAPTGMKGYTF	TGTGCCAGTAGTATCTGGGCCCCCACAGGGATGAAGGGCTACACCTTC
TRBV7-6	TRBD1	-	TRBJ2-2	CASSLRGQGGTGELFF	TGTGCCAGCAGCTTAAGGGGACAGGGAGGAACCGGGGAGCTGTTTTTT
TRBV5-4	-	-	TRBJ1-1	CASSLSTVTNTEAFF	TGTGCCAGCAGCTTGTCGACAGTAACGAACACTGAAGCTTTCTTT
TRBV6-5	-	-	TRBJ1-1	CASRSRGLNTEAFF	TGTGCCAGCAGATCTCGGGGTCTGAACACTGAAGCTTTCTTT
TRBV2	-	-	TRBJ1-5	CASNLWGVGNQPQHF	TGTGCCAGCAACCTCTGGGGGGTGGGCAATCAGCCCCAGCATTTT
TRBV27	-	-	TRBJ2-1	CATSQRAPGAEQFF	TGTGCCACATCTCAGCGGGCCCCCGGGGCGGAGCAGTTCTTC
TRBV27	-	-	TRBJ2-4	CASSPVVAKNIQYF	TGTGCCAGCAGTCCCGTTGTAGCCAAAAACATTCAGTACTTC
TRBV18	-	-	TRBJ1-2	CASSARQNYGYTF	TGTGCCAGCTCAGCTAGACAGAACTATGGCTACACCTTC
TRBV12-3/TRBV12-4	TRBD1	-	TRBJ1-1	CASSLGQGSEAFF	TGTGCCAGCAGTTTGGGACAGGGCTCTGAAGCTTTCTTT
TRBV6-5	TRBD2	-	TRBJ2-5	CASSTGTRETQYF	TGTGCCAGCAGCACCGGGACTAGAGAGACCCAGTACTTC
TRBV18	TRBD1	-	TRBJ1-6	CASSPLTGQGSSSPLHF	TGTGCCAGCTCACCACTCACGGGACAGGGAAGTTCTTCACCCCTCCACTTT
TRBV6-6	-	once	TRBJ1-1	CASSYGQARVAFF	TGTGCCAGCAGTTACGGCCAGGCCCGCGTGGCTTTCTTT
TRBV19	-	-	TRBJ1-4	CASSIGGGRDRPRVF	TGTGCCAGTAGTATAGGCGGGGGACGAGACCGACCTCGGGTTTTT
TRBV3-1/TRBV3-2	TRBD2	-	TRBJ2-7	CASTEGEGSEQYF	TGTGCCAGCACCGAAGGGGAGGGGTCCGAGCAGTACTTC
TRBV12-3/TRBV12-4	-	-	TRBJ1-2	CASSLQGGGGYTF	TGTGCCAGCAGTTTGCAGGGAGGGGGTGGCTACACCTTC
TRBV9	-	-	TRBJ1-4	CASSVDGEGEKLFF	TGTGCCAGCAGCGTGGATGGGGAGGGTGAAAAACTGTTTTTT
TRBV14	TRBD2	-	TRBJ2-2	CASSYLGLAGGELFF	TGTGCCAGCAGCTACCTGGGACTAGCGGGTGGGGAGCTGTTTTTT
TRBV7-3	-	-	TRBJ1-1	CASSLAPGTDTEAFF	TGTGCCAGCAGCTTAGCACCCGGTACGGACACTGAAGCTTTCTTT
TRBV28	TRBD1	few	TRBJ1-6	CASSLGTGANSPLHF	TGTGCCAGCAGTCTGGGGACAGGGGCTAATTCACCCCTCCACTTT
TRBV5-1	TRBD2	once	TRBJ2-2	CASTGRGGGTGELFF	TGCGCCAGCACGGGACGGGGGGGCGGCACCGGGGAGCTGTTTTTT
TRBV27	-	-	TRBJ1-2	CASSRQGGVYGYTF	TGTGCCAGCAGCCGACAAGGAGGGGTATATGGCTACACCTTC
TRBV5-1	TRBD2	-	TRBJ2-5	CASRVLAGVPQETQYF	TGCGCCAGCCGAGTTCTAGCGGGGGTACCACAAGAGACCCAGTACTTC
TRBV5-1	-	once	TRBJ2-2	CASSQDRPNTGELFF	TGCGCCAGCAGTCAAGACAGGCCAAACACCGGGGAGCTGTTTTTT
TRBV6-5	-	once	TRBJ1-5	CASSYREGGQPQHF	TGTGCCAGCAGTTACCGGGAGGGAGGTCAGCCCCAGCATTTT
TRBV2	-	once	TRBJ1-4	CASGTPNEKLFF	TGTGCCAGCGGGACACCCAATGAAAAACTGTTTTTT
TRBV5-1	-	-	TRBJ1-1	CASSPWGGTEAFF	TGCGCCAGCAGCCCATGGGGGGGGACTGAAGCTTTCTTT
TRBV14	TRBD2	-	TRBJ2-3	CASSRLAVTSTDTQYF	TGTGCCAGCAGCCGCCTAGCGGTAACTAGCACAGATACGCAGTATTTT
TRBV6-2/TRBV6-3	TRBD2	-	TRBJ2-7	CASSATSGGAHEQYF	TGTGCCAGCAGTGCAACTAGCGGAGGGGCCCACGAGCAGTACTTC
TRBV6-1	-	-	TRBJ1-5	CASSETQGIYQPQHF	TGTGCCAGCAGTGAGACCCAGGGTATCTATCAGCCCCAGCATTTT
TRBV18	TRBD1	once	TRBJ1-5	CASSPRGQGQPQHF	TGTGCCAGCTCACCAAGGGGACAGGGACAGCCCCAGCATTTT
TRBV5-1	-	-	TRBJ2-5	CASSLGVGGLFGETQYF	TGCGCCAGCAGCTTGGGCGTCGGGGGACTCTTCGGGGAGACCCAGTACTTC